This T cell receptor (beta chain) was documented in a study of cytomegalovirus exposure and HLA in healthy donors. CDR1 is SGDLS and CDR2 is YYNGEE in the germline V gene. The CDR3 covers 15 residues. J gave up 2 bases and V 2 bases, and 3 bases lay outside the gene matches. A note on this clone: The sample has other DNA sequences that encode this CDR3 too.

PCR primers comprised 60 Vbeta and 13 Jbeta primers. Sequencing used immunoSEQ multiplex PCR; TCRdb keeps in-frame clones, though not all of them. The sample contains 110,000 to 150,000 clones, around 70% of which appear only once. The TCR sequence derives from a woman aged 55-75 years in good health and CMV-seropositive. J is TRBJ2-2 and V is TRBV9; 7 nucleotides agree with TRBD2. Material: PBMCs. CDR3 coding DNA: TGTGCCAGCAGCGTGGGGAGGGGCAACACCGGGGAGCTGTTTTTT. Translating gives CASSVGRGNTGELFF.